The T cell receptor beta chain under discussion was sequenced for a study of identical twins. Whole-study findings and limits: Recombination models fit unrelated individuals' TCR alpha sharing but underestimated twins'. These conclusions were based on statistical analysis (cross-sectional, not following the same donors).

With template switching, a universal primer site was added, and the cDNA carried unique molecular identifiers. TCRdb re-called the 5' RACE reads through MiXCR, storing one row per CDR3 protein. Of around 680,000 distinct CDR3 sequences listed, 8.6% were seen once; the top ten hold 0.98%. The length of the CDR3 is 14 residues. Between the trimmed V and J ends, which lost 1 base and 1 base, there was a span of 6 bases. The germline CDR1 and CDR2 sequences are SGHVS and FNYEAQ. Healthy Caucasians alone served as donors. In this sample, this clonotype turned up a few times. Its matching antigen is unknown. These sequences were also reported in another study, on yellow fever vaccine responses in identical twins.

The TCR comes from a woman between 18 and 29 years old in good health. The chain uses TRBV7-6 and TRBJ2-3; D is undetermined. Sequences were obtained from PBMCs. Here the CDR3 reads CASSLVPGTDTQYF. CDR3 coding DNA: TGTGCCAGCAGCTTAGTACCCGGCACAGATACGCAGTATTTT.